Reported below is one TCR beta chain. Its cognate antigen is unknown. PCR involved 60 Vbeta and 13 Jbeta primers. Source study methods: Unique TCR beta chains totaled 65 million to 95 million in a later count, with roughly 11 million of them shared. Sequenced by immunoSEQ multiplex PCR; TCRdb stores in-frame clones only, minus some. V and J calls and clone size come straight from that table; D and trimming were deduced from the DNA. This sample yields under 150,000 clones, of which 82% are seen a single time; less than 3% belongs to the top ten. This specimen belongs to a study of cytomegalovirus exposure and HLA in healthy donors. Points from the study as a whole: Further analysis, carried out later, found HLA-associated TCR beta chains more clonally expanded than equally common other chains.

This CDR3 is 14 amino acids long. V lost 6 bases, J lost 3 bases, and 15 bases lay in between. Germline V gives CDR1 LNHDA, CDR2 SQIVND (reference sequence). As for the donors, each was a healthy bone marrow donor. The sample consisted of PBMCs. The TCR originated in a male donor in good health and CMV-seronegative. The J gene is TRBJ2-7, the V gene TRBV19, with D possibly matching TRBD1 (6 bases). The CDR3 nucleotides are TGTGCCAGTAGCCTGGGGGCGGCTGGCTACGAGCAGTACTTC. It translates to CASSLGAAGYEQYF.